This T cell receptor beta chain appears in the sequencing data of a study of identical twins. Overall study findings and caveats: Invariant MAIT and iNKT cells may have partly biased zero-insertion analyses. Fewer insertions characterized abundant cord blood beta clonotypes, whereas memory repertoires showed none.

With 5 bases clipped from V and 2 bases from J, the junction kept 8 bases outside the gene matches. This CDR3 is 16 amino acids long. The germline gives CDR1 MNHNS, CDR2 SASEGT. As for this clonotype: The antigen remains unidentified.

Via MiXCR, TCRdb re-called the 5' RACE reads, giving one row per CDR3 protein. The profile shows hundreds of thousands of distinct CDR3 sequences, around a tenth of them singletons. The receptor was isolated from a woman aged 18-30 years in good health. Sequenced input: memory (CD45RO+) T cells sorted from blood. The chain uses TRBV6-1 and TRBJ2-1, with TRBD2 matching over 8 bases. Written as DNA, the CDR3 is TGTGCCAGCAGTAGTAAACTAGCGGCGACCTACAATGAGCAGTTCTTC. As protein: CASSSKLAATYNEQFF.